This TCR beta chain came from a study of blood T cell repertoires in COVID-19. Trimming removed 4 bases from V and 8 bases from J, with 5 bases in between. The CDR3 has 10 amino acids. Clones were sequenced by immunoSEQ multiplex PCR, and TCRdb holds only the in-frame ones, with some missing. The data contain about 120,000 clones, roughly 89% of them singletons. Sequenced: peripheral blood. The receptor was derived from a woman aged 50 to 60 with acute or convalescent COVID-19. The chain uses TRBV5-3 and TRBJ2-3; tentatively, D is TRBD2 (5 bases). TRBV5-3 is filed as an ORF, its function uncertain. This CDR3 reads CARSRGTQYF. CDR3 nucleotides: TGTGCCAGAAGCCGGGGTACGCAGTATTTT.